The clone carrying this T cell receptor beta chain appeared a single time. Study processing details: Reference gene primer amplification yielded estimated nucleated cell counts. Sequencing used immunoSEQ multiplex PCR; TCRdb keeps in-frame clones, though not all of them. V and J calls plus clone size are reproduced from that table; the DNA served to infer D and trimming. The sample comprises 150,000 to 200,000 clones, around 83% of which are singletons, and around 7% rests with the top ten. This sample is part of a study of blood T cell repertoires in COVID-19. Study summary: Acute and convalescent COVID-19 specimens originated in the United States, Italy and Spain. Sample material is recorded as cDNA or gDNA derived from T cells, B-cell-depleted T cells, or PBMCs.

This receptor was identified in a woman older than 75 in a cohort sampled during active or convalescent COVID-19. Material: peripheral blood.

The CDR3 sequence is CASNPEEGAAGNTIYF. The CDR3 nucleotides are TGCGCCAGCAACCCCGAGGAGGGGGCCGCCGGAAACACCATATATTTT. The chain recombines TRBV4-1 with TRBJ1-3, with TRBD1 identical over 7 bases. Trimming at V came to 7 bases and at J to 4 bases, leaving 13 bases not matched to a gene. CDR3 length: 16 amino acids. Germline lookup yields CDR1 MGHRA and CDR2 YSYEKL.